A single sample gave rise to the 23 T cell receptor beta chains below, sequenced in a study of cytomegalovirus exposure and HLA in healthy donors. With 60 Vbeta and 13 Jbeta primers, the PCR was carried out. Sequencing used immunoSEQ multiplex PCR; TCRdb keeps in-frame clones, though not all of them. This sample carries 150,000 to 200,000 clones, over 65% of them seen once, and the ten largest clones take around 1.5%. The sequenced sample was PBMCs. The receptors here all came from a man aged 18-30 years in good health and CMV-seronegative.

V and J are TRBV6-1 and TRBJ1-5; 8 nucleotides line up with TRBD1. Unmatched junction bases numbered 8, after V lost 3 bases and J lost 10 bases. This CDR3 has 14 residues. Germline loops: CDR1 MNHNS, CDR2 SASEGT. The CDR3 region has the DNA TGTGCCAGCAGTGATTCCCAGGGGGCCGATCCCCAGCATTTT. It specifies CASSDSQGADPQHF.

CDR3 sequence: CASSPDRVEEQYF. The CDR3 nucleotides read TGCGCCAGCAGCCCAGACAGGGTAGAGGAGCAGTACTTC. The J gene is TRBJ2-7, the V gene TRBV5-1, with TRBD1 identical over 7 bases. V trimming: 4 bases; J trimming: 7 bases; junction bases outside the gene matches: 8. In germline, CDR1 is SGHRS, CDR2 YFSETQ. The CDR3 is 13 amino acids.

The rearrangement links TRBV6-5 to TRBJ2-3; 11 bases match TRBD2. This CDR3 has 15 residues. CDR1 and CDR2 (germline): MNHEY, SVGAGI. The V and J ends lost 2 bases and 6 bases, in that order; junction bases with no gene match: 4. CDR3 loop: CASSYLAGGGDTQYF. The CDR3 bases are TGTGCCAGCAGTTACCTAGCGGGAGGAGGGGATACGCAGTATTTT.

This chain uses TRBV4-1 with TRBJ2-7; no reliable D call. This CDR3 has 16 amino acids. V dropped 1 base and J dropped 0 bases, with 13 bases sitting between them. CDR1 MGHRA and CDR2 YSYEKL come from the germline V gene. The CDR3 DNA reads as TGCGCCAGCAGCCAAGGTTTGCGGAGAAGCTCCTACGAGCAGTACTTC. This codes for CASSQGLRRSSYEQYF.

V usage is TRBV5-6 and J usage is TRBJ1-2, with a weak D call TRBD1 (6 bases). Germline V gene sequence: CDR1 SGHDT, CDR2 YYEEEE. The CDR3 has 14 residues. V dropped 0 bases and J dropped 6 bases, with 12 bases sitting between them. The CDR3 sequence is CASSLGQGSNGYTF. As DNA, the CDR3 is TGTGCCAGCAGCTTGGGGCAGGGGTCGAATGGCTACACCTTC.

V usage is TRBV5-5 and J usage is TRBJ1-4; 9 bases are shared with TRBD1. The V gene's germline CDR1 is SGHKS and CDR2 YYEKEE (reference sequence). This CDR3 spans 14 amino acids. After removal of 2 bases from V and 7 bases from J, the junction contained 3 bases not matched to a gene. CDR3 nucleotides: TGTGCCAGCAGCTTAGACAGGGGGGGTGAAAAACTGTTTTTT. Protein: CASSLDRGGEKLFF.

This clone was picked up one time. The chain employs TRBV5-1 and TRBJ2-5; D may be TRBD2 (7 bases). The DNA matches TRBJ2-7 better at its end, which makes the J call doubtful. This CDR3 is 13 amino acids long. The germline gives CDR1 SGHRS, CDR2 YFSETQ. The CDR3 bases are TGCGCCAGCAGCCCTGAGGGGGGGTACGAGCAGTACTTC. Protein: CASSPEGGYEQYF.

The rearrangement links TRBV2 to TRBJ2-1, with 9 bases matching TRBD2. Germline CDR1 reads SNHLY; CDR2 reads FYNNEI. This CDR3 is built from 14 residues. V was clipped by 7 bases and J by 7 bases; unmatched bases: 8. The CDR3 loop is CASNFRGGANEQFF. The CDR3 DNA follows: TGTGCCAGCAATTTTCGCGGGGGGGCAAATGAGCAGTTCTTC.

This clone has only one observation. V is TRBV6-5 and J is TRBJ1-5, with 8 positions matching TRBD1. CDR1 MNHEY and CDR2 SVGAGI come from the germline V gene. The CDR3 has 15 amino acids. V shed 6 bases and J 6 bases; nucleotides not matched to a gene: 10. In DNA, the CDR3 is TGTGCCAGCAGCTTCGGGACAGGTGTAGGTCAGCCCCAGCATTTT. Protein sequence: CASSFGTGVGQPQHF.

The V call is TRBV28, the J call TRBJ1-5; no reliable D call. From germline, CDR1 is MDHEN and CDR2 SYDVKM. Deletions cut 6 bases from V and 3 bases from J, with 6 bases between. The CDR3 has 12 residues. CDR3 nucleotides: TGTGCCAGCAGACCACTCAATCAGCCCCAGCATTTT. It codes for CASRPLNQPQHF. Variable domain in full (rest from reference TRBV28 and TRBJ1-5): DVKVTQSSRYLVKRTGEKVFLECVQDMDHENMFWYRQDPGLGLRLIYFSYDVKMKEKGDIPEGYSVSREKKERFSLILESASTNQTSMYLCASRPLNQPQHFGDGTRLSIL.

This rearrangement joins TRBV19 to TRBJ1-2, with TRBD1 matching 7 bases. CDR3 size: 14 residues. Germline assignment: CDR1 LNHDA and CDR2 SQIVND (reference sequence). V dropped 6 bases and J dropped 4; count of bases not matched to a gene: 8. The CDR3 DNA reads TGTGCCAGTAGCCACACAGGGGCTGGCTATGGCTACACCTTC. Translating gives CASSHTGAGYGYTF.

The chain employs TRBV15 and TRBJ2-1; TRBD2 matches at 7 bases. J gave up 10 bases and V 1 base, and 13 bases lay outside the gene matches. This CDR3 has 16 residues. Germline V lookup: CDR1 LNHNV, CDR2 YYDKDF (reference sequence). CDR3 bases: TGTGCCACCAGCAGAGTTGGGGGAGGGCGGGGCGGGGAGCAGTTCTTC. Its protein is CATSRVGGGRGGEQFF.

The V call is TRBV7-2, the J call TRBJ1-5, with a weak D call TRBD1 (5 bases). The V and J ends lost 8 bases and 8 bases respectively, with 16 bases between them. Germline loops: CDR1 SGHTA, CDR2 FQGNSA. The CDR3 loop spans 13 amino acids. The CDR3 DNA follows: TGTGCCAGCGGGCCCAGGGTATTTGAGCCCCAGCATTTT. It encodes CASGPRVFEPQHF.

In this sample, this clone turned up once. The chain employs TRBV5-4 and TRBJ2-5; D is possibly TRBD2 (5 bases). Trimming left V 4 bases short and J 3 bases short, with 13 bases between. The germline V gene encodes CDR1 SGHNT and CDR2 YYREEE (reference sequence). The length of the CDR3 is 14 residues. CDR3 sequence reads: CASSPIGVEETQYF. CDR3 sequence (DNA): TGTGCCAGCAGCCCGATCGGGGTTGAAGAGACCCAGTACTTC.

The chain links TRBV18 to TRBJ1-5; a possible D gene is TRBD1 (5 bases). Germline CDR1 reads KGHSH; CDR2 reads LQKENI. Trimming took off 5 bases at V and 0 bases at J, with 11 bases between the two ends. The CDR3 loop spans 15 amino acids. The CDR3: CASSNLGASNQPQHF. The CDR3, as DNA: TGTGCCAGCTCAAACCTTGGGGCTAGCAATCAGCCCCAGCATTTT.

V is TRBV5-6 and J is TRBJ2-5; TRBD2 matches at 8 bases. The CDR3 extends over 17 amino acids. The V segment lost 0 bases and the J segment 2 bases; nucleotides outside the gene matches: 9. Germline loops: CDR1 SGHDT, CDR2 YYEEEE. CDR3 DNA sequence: TGTGCCAGCAGCTTGGCCTTGGTAGCGGGAATACAAGAGACCCAGTACTTC. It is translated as CASSLALVAGIQETQYF. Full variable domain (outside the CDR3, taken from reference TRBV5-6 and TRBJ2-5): DAGVTQSPTHLIKTRGQQVTLRCSPKSGHDTVSWYQQALGQGPQFIFQYYEEEERQRGNFPDRFSGHQFPNYSSELNVNALLLGDSALYLCASSLALVAGIQETQYFGPGTRLLVL.

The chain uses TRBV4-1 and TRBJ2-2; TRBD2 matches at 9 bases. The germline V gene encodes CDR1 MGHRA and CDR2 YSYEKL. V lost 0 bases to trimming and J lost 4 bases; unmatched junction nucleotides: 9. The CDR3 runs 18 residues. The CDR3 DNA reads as TGCGCCAGCAGCCAAGATCGGGCAGCGGGGGGCGTCACCGGGGAGCTGTTTTTT. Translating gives CASSQDRAAGGVTGELFF.

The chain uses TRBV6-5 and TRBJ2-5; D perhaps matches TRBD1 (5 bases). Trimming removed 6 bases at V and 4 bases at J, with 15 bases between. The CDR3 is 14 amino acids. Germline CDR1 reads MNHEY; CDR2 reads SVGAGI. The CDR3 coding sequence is TGTGCCAGCAGGGATTGGGGAAGGGGAGAGACCCAGTACTTC. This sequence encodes CASRDWGRGETQYF.

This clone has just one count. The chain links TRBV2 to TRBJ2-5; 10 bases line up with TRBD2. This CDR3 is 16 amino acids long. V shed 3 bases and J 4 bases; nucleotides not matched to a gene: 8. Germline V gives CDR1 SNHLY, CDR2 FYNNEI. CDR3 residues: CASSDERGGPGETQYF. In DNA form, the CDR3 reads TGTGCCAGCAGTGATGAGCGGGGGGGCCCTGGAGAGACCCAGTACTTC.

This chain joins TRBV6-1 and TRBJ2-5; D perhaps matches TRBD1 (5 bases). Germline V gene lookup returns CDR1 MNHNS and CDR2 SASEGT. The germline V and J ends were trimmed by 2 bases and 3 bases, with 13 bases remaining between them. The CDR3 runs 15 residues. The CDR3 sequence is CASSESGRAKETQYF. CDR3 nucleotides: TGTGCCAGCAGTGAAAGTGGCAGGGCTAAAGAGACCCAGTACTTC.

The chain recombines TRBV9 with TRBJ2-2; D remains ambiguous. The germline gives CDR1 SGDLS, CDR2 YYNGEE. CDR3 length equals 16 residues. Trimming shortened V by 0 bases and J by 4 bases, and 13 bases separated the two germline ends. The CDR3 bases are TGTGCCAGCAGCGTAGAGGTGGGCCGCAGCACCGGGGAGCTGTTTTTT. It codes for CASSVEVGRSTGELFF.

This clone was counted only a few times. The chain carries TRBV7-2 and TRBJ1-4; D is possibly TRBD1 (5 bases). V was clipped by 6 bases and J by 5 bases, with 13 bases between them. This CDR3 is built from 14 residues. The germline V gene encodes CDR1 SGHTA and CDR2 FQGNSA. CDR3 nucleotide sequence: TGTGCCAGCAGGCGTACCGGGGGGAATGAAAAACTGTTTTTT. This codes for CASRRTGGNEKLFF.

CDR3 loop: CASTSQTDTQYF. The DNA for the CDR3 is TGTGCCAGCACCTCCCAGACAGATACGCAGTATTTT. The chain has TRBV6-5 and TRBJ2-3; no clear D gene. The germline V gene has CDR1 MNHEY and CDR2 SVGAGI. V was pared by 7 bases and J by 3 bases, with 8 bases between. The CDR3 sequence is 12 residues long.